The source of this T cell receptor beta chain is a study of cytomegalovirus exposure and HLA in healthy donors. Study-wide results and limits: Equally common other TCR beta chains were less clonally expanded than HLA-associated ones, a later analysis found.

This clone was detected a few times. The target antigen is unknown. With 60 Vbeta and 13 Jbeta primers, the PCR was carried out. Method: immunoSEQ multiplex PCR; TCRdb's copy keeps in-frame clones and lacks some. The profile shows roughly 190,000 clones, roughly nine tenths of them singletons. The origin of this receptor is a boy younger than 10 in good health and CMV-seronegative. Sequenced input: PBMCs.

The chain's CDR3 is CASLTGLWSYEQYF. For the CDR3, the DNA is TGTGCCAGCCTAACAGGGCTTTGGTCCTACGAGCAGTACTTC. The gene calls are TRBV2 and TRBJ2-7; D perhaps matches TRBD1 (6 bases). V lost 8 bases to trimming and J lost 1 base, with 15 bases between them. This CDR3 comprises 14 residues. CDR1 and CDR2 (germline): SNHLY, FYNNEI. Using reference TRBV2 and TRBJ2-7 for the parts outside the CDR3, the full variable domain is EPEVTQTPSHQVTQMGQEVILRCVPISNHLYFYWYRQILGQKVEFLVSFYNNEISEKSEIFDDQFSVERPDGSNFTLKIRSTKLEDSAMYFCASLTGLWSYEQYFGPGTRLTVT.